This section outlines one T cell receptor beta chain sequence together with its context. Germline lookup yields CDR1 KGHDR and CDR2 SFDVKD. The length of the CDR3 is 13 residues. Trimming took off 6 bases at V and 4 bases at J, with 9 bases between the two ends. The sample comes from a study of Ad26.COV2.S vaccination and SARS-CoV-2 variants. The data were produced by immunoSEQ multiplex PCR, yet TCRdb's version contains in-frame clones alone and is incomplete. Found here are around 300,000 clones, approximately 86% of them singletons; the top ten hold roughly 10%. Indicated treatment: approximately 18 received Ad26.COV2.S at low or high dose, single or two shots; 5 received placebo; per-sample allocation not given. Material that was analyzed had been drawn on day 63 after the first vaccine or placebo injection.

The chain links TRBV24-1 to TRBJ2-1, with D possibly being TRBD1 (5 bases). Sample: peripheral blood, taken in a trial of Ad26.COV2.S vaccine versus placebo. This TCR was sampled from a person aged 18-60 years who received the Ad26.COV2.S COVID-19 vaccine or a placebo. CDR3 nucleotide sequence: TGTGCCACCAGTAAAAACAGGTACAATGAGCAGTTCTTC. It encodes CATSKNRYNEQFF.